Listed below are T cell receptor beta chains from one sample, sequenced in a study of tumour-infiltrating T cells in Burkitt lymphoma. Sequencing was performed with immunoSEQ multiplex PCR; in TCRdb, only in-frame clones are kept and a portion is missing. The sample lists more than 5,000 clones; 9.9% were seen once. Sample: tumor tissue. The receptors come from a human donor with diffuse large B-cell lymphoma. Both conserved end residues are part of each CDR3. D genes are given only for firm matches. Clone size is given for some rows only: seen once, a few or many times, or a class if the clone is expanded.

d_call j_call clone_size v_call cdr3_nt cdr3_aa
. TRBJ1-2 few TRBV15 TGTGCCACCAGCAGAGATGGTAGGGCTCGCTATGGCTACACCTTC CATSRDGRARYGYTF
. TRBJ2-3 few TRBV18 TGTGCCAGCTCCACAAGCACAGATACGCAGTATTTT CASSTSTDTQYF
TRBD1 TRBJ2-5 . TRBV11-2 TGTGCCAGCAGCAACTCACAGGGGGGAAGAGAGACCCAGTACTTC CASSNSQGGRETQYF
. TRBJ1-1 . TRBV7-9 TGTGCCAGCAGCTTAGCCGGGACTGAAGCTTTCTTT CASSLAGTEAFF
TRBD1 TRBJ1-1 . TRBV5-1 TGCGCCAGCAGCTTTCAGGGGGCGATGCTCCAGGGGAACACTGAAGCTTTCTTT CASSFQGAMLQGNTEAFF
. TRBJ2-7 few TRBV2 TGTGCCAGCAGTGAGGGACGCGGGGTCGAGCAGTACTTC CASSEGRGVEQYF
. TRBJ2-5 few TRBV5-1 TGCGCCAGCAGCCAAGACCAAGAGACCCAGTACTTC CASSQDQETQYF
. TRBJ1-5 . TRBV4-2 TGTGCCAGCAGCCGACGGGCAGGGGAGGATCAGCCCCAGCATTTT CASSRRAGEDQPQHF
. TRBJ2-5 . TRBV14 TGTGCCAGCAGCCAAGAAAAGGGCAGACCCCAAGAGACCCAGTACTTC CASSQEKGRPQETQYF
. TRBJ1-1 . TRBV11-2 TGTGCCAGCAGCTTAGCGGGACGAGGGGCCACTGAAGCTTTCTTT CASSLAGRGATEAFF
TRBD1 TRBJ1-1 . TRBV6-5 TGTGCCAGCAGTCTCCCCGGGACAGGGGGCACTGAAGCTTTCTTT CASSLPGTGGTEAFF
. TRBJ1-1 . TRBV11-2 TGTGCCAGCACCCGGTATGCAGGGATGAACACTGAAGCTTTCTTT CASTRYAGMNTEAFF
TRBD2 TRBJ2-5 . TRBV4-1 TGCGCCAGCAGCTCAGCGGGGGGCAACCAAGAGACCCAGTACTTC CASSSAGGNQETQYF
. TRBJ1-1 . TRBV7-9 TGTGCCAGCAGCTTAGGGCCGGGGGTCACTGAAGCTTTCTTT CASSLGPGVTEAFF
TRBD1 TRBJ2-7 medium-sized TRBV7-9 TGTGCCAGCAGTTATTCCCGGGGCCGGACAGGGACCTACGAGCAGTACTTC CASSYSRGRTGTYEQYF
. TRBJ2-7 . TRBV20-1 TGCAGTGCCCTAGGGGGTAGCGAGCAGTACTTC CSALGGSEQYF
. TRBJ1-2 . TRBV7-9 TGTGCCAGCGGACGGGTAGATGGCTACACCTTC CASGRVDGYTF
. TRBJ1-1 few TRBV7-9 TGTGCCAGCAGCAACGGGGGGGTGGGAACTGAAGCTTTCTTT CASSNGGVGTEAFF